These 6 T cell receptor beta chains originate from one sample sequenced in a study of patients and donors after allogeneic stem cell transplantation. One entry per CDR3 protein, called by TCRdb with MiXCR from the RT-PCR reads. Here the sample spans 400,000 to 450,000 distinct CDR3 sequences, 15% to 20% being singletons. Material: blood, either unsorted or a sorted T cell fraction (not recorded which). The receptors originated from a human donor who was either an allogeneic HSCT recipient or a stem cell or donor lymphocyte infusion donor (not recorded which). It is not recorded whose cells these are; they may come from a transplant donor.

This clonotype has a handful of counts. The chain uses TRBV7-2 and TRBJ1-5; the D gene is possibly TRBD1 (5 bases). Germline assignment: CDR1 SGHTA and CDR2 FQGNSA. The V end was cut by 4 bases, the J end by 2 bases, with 9 bases between. The CDR3 spans 14 residues. The CDR3 region is CASSSSGRNQPQHF. The CDR3 DNA follows: TGTGCCAGCAGCTCCTCGGGGCGCAATCAGCCCCAGCATTTT.

This clonotype was picked up one time. The CDR3 coding sequence is TGTGCCAGCAGCCCCCTTCGCCACGAGCAGTACTTC. Translating it yields CASSPLRHEQYF. The chain recombines TRBV7-9 with TRBJ2-7; no clear D. The CDR3 totals 12 residues. Germline CDR1 reads SEHNR; CDR2 reads FQNEAQ (reference sequence). Trimming took 5 bases from V and 5 from J, leaving 10 bases between them.

The chain couples TRBV2 to TRBJ2-1; tentatively, D is TRBD1 (5 bases). The CDR3 consists of 15 residues. V lost 3 bases and J 9 bases, leaving 18 bases between the germline ends. Germline V gene data show CDR1 as SNHLY and CDR2 as FYNNEI. CDR3 residues: CASSDYADIWVEQFF. CDR3 bases: TGTGCCAGCAGTGATTATGCGGACATCTGGGTTGAGCAGTTCTTC. Full variable domain (rest looked up from reference TRBV2 and TRBJ2-1): EPEVTQTPSHQVTQMGQEVILRCVPISNHLYFYWYRQILGQKVEFLVSFYNNEISEKSEIFDDQFSVERPDGSNFTLKIRSTKLEDSAMYFCASSDYADIWVEQFFGPGTRLTVL.

The rearrangement joins TRBV7-8 to TRBJ2-3, with 8 bases lining up with TRBD2. V shed 3 bases, J shed 4 bases, and the junction held 3 bases outside the gene matches. CDR1 and CDR2 from the germline V gene are SGHVS and FQNEAQ. This CDR3 is 14 amino acids long. CDR3 region: CASSFEGLADTQYF. In DNA, the CDR3 is TGTGCCAGCAGCTTCGAGGGACTAGCAGATACGCAGTATTTT.

The chain is built from TRBV7-2 and TRBJ2-5; 7 nucleotides align to TRBD2. CDR3 length equals 15 residues. Germline V gene sequence: CDR1 SGHTA, CDR2 FQGNSA. Trimming at V came to 1 base and at J to 5 bases, leaving 7 bases not matched to a gene. CDR3 region: CASSLGGGEWETQYF. Written as DNA, the CDR3 is TGTGCCAGCAGCTTAGGGGGAGGGGAATGGGAGACCCAGTACTTC.

In its sample, this clonotype was seen a few times. The chain carries TRBV27 and TRBJ2-3, with 9 bases matching TRBD2. V was clipped by 5 bases and J by 4 bases; unmatched bases: 10. CDR1 and CDR2 (germline): MNHEY, SMNVEV (reference sequence). The CDR3 has 16 amino acids. CDR3 nucleotides: TGTGCCAGCAGTCCCATAGCGGGAGCTTGGGCAGATACGCAGTATTTT. This translates into CASSPIAGAWADTQYF.